Each of the 10 T cell receptor beta chains below was sequenced from the same sample in a study of CD8+ T cells in alopecia areata. Investigators isolated RNA and reverse transcribed it into cDNA to act as the sequencing template. Assay: immunoSEQ multiplex PCR; the TCRdb copy retains only in-frame clones and omits some. The table records roughly 150,000 clones, approximately 56% of them present only once. The sequenced sample consisted of CD8+ T cells sorted from blood. The receptor source for this set is a human donor in good health.

The rearrangement joins TRBV7-9 to TRBJ1-2; D is unclear. Looked up from germline, CDR1 is SEHNR and CDR2 is FQNEAQ (reference sequence). This CDR3 has 13 amino acids. Trimming took off 5 bases at V and 6 bases at J, with 13 bases between the two ends. The CDR3 DNA reads as TGTGCCAGCAGCCCGATTGACACCAATGGCTACACCTTC. It codes for CASSPIDTNGYTF.

This sequence joins TRBV6-1 and TRBJ2-7; a possible D gene is TRBD1 (5 bases). CDR1 is MNHNS, CDR2 SASEGT, per germline. The CDR3 has 14 residues. V shed 1 base and J shed 5 bases, with 12 bases lying between them. DNA of the CDR3: TGTGCCAGCAGTGAAGTCCAGGGCTTGGACGAGCAGTACTTC. Amino acids: CASSEVQGLDEQYF.

The chain couples TRBV29-1 to TRBJ1-4; D is ambiguous. The germline V gene encodes CDR1 SQVTM and CDR2 ANQGSEA. Trimming took off 7 bases at V and 8 bases at J, with 14 bases between the two ends. The CDR3 is 12 amino acids. Here the CDR3 DNA reads TGCAGCGCTATCGCTGGTGGCGAAAAACTGTTTTTT. Its translation is CSAIAGGEKLFF.

The chain recombines TRBV7-8 with TRBJ1-2; the D gene is possibly TRBD1 (5 bases). This CDR3 has 15 amino acids. Germline V gene data show CDR1 as SGHVS and CDR2 as FQNEAQ. V was clipped by 5 bases and J by 3 bases, with 16 bases between them. The DNA for the CDR3 is TGTGCCAGCAGCCCCGAGGGGAGGAGGTACTATGGCTACACCTTC. Protein: CASSPEGRRYYGYTF. Using reference TRBV7-8 and TRBJ1-2 for the parts outside the CDR3, the full variable domain is GAGVSQSPRYKVAKRGQDVALRCDPISGHVSLFWYQQALGQGPEFLTYFQNEAQLDKSGLPSDRFFAERPEGSVSTLKIQRTQQEDSAVYLCASSPEGRRYYGYTFGSGTRLTVV.

The CDR3 is CASSGGFRSSGANVLTF. CDR3 coding DNA: TGTGCCAGCAGTGGAGGGTTTAGGTCCTCTGGGGCCAACGTCCTGACTTTC. V gene TRBV5-6 combines with J gene TRBJ2-6; D is perhaps TRBD2 (6 bases). Between the trimmed V and J ends, which lost 5 bases and 0 bases, there was a span of 15 bases. CDR1 is SGHDT and CDR2 is YYEEEE in the germline V gene. There are 17 residues in the CDR3.

CDR3 amino acids: CASSLSFRGLNQPQHF. The DNA of the CDR3 is TGTGCCAGCAGTTTATCGTTTCGGGGGCTCAATCAGCCCCAGCATTTT. The chain couples TRBV28 to TRBJ1-5; TRBD1 is a possible D gene (6 bases). Germline CDR1 reads MDHEN; CDR2 reads SYDVKM. The CDR3 spans 16 residues. Trimming took off 1 base at V and 3 bases at J, with 13 bases between the two ends.

Of note for this clone: The germline gene is not matched at one end of the junction; a read error may be the cause. The chain combines TRBV29-1 with TRBJ2-6; D is tentatively TRBD1 or TRBD2 (6 bases each). Germline V CDR1 and CDR2: SQVTM, ANQGSEA. The CDR3 covers 13 residues. The CDR3 reads CSVASEGVNVLTF. The CDR3 DNA is TGCAGCGTTGCGTCGGAGGGGGTCAACGTCCTGACTTTC.

As concerns this clone: The same CDR3 can be traced to other DNA sequences in this sample. The chain recombines TRBV29-1 with TRBJ1-2; D unresolved. Germline V lookup: CDR1 SQVTM, CDR2 ANQGSEA. The CDR3 length is 12 residues. V gave up 2 bases and J gave up 5 bases, with 9 bases separating them. In nucleotides, the CDR3 is TGCAGCGTTGAAACCCGGGGTTATGGCTACACCTTC. Its protein is CSVETRGYGYTF.

The chain combines TRBV29-1 with TRBJ1-4, with 12 positions matching TRBD1. The CDR3 has 17 residues. J gave up 6 bases and V 6 bases, and 14 bases lay outside the gene matches. Germline V lookup: CDR1 SQVTM, CDR2 ANQGSEA. The CDR3 DNA follows: TGCAGCGTGCGCGGGACAGGGGGCTTTGGTGTACATGAAAAACTGTTTTTT. Translation: CSVRGTGGFGVHEKLFF.

This clone was found a few times. The CDR3: CASSETAYNEQFF. CDR3 nucleotide sequence: TGTGCCAGCAGTGAGACAGCTTACAATGAGCAGTTCTTC. V usage is TRBV25-1 and J usage is TRBJ2-1; D perhaps matches TRBD1 (5 bases). CDR3 length: 13 amino acids. The germline V gene encodes CDR1 MGHDK and CDR2 SYGVNS. Trimming shortened V by 3 bases and J by 4 bases, and 7 bases separated the two germline ends.